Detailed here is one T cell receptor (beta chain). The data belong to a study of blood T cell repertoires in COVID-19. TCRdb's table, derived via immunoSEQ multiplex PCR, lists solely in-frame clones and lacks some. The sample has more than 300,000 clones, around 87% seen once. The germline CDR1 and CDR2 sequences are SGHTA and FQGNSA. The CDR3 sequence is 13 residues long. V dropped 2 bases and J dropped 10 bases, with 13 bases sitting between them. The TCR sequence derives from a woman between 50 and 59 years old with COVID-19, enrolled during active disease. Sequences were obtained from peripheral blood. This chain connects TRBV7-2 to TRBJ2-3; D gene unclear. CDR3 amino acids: CASSLQISQAQYF. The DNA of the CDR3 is TGTGCCAGCAGCTTACAAATCAGTCAGGCGCAGTATTTT.